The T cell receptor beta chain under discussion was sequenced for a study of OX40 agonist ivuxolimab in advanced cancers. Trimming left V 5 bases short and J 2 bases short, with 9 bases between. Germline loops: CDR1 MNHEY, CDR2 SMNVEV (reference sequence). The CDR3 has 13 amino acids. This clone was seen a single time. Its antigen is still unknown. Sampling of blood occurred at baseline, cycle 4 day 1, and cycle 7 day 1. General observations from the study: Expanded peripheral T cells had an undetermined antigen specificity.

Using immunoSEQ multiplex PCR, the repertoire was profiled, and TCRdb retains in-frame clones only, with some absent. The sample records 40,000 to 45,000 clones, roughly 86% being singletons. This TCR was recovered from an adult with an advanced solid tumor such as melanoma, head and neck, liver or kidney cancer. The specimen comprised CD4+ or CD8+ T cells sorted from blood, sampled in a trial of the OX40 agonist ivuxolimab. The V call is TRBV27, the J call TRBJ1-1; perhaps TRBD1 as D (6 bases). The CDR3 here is CASSIRGNTEAFF. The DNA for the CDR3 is TGTGCCAGCAGTATCAGGGGTAACACTGAAGCTTTCTTT.